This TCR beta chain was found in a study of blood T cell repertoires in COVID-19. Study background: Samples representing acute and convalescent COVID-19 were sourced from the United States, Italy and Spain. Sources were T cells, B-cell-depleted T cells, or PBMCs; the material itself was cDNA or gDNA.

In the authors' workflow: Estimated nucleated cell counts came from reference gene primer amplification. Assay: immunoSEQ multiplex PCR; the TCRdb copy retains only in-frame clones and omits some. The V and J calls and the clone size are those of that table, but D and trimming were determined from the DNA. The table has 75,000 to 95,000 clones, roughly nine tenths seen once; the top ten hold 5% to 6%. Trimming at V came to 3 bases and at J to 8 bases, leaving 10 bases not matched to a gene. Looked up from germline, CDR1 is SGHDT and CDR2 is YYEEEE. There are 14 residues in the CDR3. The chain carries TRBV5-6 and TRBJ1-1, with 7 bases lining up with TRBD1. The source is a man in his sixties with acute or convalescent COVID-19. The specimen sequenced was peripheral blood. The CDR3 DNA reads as TGTGCCAGCAGCTACGGGACAGCACTCAGGGAAGCTTTCTTT. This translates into CASSYGTALREAFF.